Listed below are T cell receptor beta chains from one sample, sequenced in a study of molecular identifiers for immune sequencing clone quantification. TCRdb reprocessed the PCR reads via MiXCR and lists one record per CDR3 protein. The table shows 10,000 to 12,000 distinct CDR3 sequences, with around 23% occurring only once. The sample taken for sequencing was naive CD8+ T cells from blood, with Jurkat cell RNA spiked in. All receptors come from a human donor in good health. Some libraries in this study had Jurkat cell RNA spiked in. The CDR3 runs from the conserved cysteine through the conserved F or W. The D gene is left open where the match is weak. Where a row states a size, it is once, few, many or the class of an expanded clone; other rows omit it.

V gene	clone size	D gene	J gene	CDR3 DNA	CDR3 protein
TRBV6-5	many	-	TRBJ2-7	TGTGCCAGCAGAGGGACCTACTACGAGCAGTACTTC	CASRGTYYEQYF
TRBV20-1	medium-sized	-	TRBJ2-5	TGCAGTGCTAGAGATATGTTGGAGTACTTC	CSARDMLEYF
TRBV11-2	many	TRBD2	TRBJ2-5	TGTGCCAGCAGCTTAGTAGTAGGACTAGCGGGACAAGAGACCCAGTACTTC	CASSLVVGLAGQETQYF
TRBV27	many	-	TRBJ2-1	TGTGCCAGCAGTCCGGCAGGGGAGCGGGGATACAATGAGCAGTTCTTC	CASSPAGERGYNEQFF
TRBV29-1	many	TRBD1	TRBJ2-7	TGCAGCGTTGCTCGGGACAGGGCCTACGAGCAGTACTTC	CSVARDRAYEQYF
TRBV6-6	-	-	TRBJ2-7	TGTGCCAGCGGTTACGGAGTCAGCGAGCAGTACTTC	CASGYGVSEQYF
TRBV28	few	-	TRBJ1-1	TGTGCCAGCCGTGTTTTTGCGGGGAGGACTGAAGCTTTCTTT	CASRVFAGRTEAFF
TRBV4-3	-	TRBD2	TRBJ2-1	TGCGCCAGCAGCCAAGGACTAGCGGGAGTCTACAATGAGCAGTCCTTC	CASSQGLAGVYNEQSF
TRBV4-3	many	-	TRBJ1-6	TGCGCCAGCAGCCAAGGAGGCCTTTCACCCCTCCACTTT	CASSQGGLSPLHF
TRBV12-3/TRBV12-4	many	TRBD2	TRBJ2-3	TGTGCCAGCAGGCAAGCGGGATTTGGCACAGATACGCAGTATTTT	CASRQAGFGTDTQYF
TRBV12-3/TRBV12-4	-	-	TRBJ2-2	TGTGCCAGCAGTTTTTTAGCAGGGGCGAGTATCGCCGGGGAGCTGTTTTTT	CASSFLAGASIAGELFF
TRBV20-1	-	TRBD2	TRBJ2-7	TGCAGTGCTAGAGATAGGACTCTAGCGGGGGTTACCGAGCAGCACTTC	CSARDRTLAGVTEQHF
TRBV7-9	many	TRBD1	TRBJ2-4	TGTGCCAGCAGCTTAGACAGGGGGAGAGCCAAAAACATTCAGTACTTC	CASSLDRGRAKNIQYF
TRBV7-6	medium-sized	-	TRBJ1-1	TGTGCCAGCAGCTTTTTTGGGTTTACTGAAGCTTTCTTT	CASSFFGFTEAFF
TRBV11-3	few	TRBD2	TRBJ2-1	TGTGCCAGCAGCCATACTAGCGGGGCCTTGGGGAATGAGCAGTTCTTC	CASSHTSGALGNEQFF
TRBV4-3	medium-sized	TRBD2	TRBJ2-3	TGCGCCAGCAGCCAAGATTTAACTAGCGGGATTCCCACTAGCACAGATACGCAGTATTTT	CASSQDLTSGIPTSTDTQYF
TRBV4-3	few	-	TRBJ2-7	TGCGCCAGCAGCCCCACGACAGGAACCTACGAGCAGTACTTC	CASSPTTGTYEQYF
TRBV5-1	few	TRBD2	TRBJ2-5	TGCGCCAGCAGCACGGCTAGCGGGAAACTAAACCTCCAAGAGACCCAGTACTTC	CASSTASGKLNLQETQYF
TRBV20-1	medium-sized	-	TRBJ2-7	TGCAGTGCTAGAACCCAGGGGTCCTACGAGCAGTACTTC	CSARTQGSYEQYF
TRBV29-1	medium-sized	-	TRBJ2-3	TGCAGCGTGGAGGAGTACACAGATACGCAGTATTTT	CSVEEYTDTQYF
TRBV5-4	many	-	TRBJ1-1	TGTGCCAGCAGCTACCGACAGAACACTGAAGCTTTCTTT	CASSYRQNTEAFF
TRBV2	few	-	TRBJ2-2	TGTGCCAGTAGGGACACTTCGAACACCGGGGAGCTGTTTTTT	CASRDTSNTGELFF
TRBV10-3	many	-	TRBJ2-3	TGTGCCATCAGTGATTTTCCAACTGATACGCAGTATTTT	CAISDFPTDTQYF
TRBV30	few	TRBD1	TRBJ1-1	TGTGCCTGTCGACAGGGGGACGAAGCCACTGAAGCTTTCTTT	CACRQGDEATEAFF
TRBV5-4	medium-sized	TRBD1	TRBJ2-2	TGTGCCAGCAGCCCGACCGGGACAGCGAACACCGGGGAGCTGTTTTTT	CASSPTGTANTGELFF
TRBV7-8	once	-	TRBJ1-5	TGTGCCAGCGGCTTGCTCCTTAGCAATCAGCCCCAGCACTTT	CASGLLLSNQPQHF
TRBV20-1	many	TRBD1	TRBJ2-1	TGCAGTGCTAGAGATCTGAATGGTCTGGGACAGGGGTTGAATGAGCAGTTCTTC	CSARDLNGLGQGLNEQFF
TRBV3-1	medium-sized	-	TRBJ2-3	TGTGCCAGCAGCGCCGAAGGGACGTTCTCGGGCACAGATACGCAGTATTTT	CASSAEGTFSGTDTQYF
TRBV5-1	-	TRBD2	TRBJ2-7	TGCGCCAGCAGCGGGGGGGGAGGGCTCGAGCAGTACTTC	CASSGGGGLEQYF
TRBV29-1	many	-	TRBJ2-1	TGCAGCGTTGAAGCCCCGACTGGACACGAGCAGTTCTTC	CSVEAPTGHEQFF
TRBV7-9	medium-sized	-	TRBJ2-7	TGTGCCAGCAGCATTTTAGGGGACGGCTACGAGCAGTACTTC	CASSILGDGYEQYF
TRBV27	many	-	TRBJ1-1	TGTGCCACGTGGATGGTGTCGCCCACTGAAGCTTTCTTT	CATWMVSPTEAFF
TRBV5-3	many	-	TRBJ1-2	TGTGCCAGCTCTCCAGGGAACTCCGACTACACCTTC	CASSPGNSDYTF
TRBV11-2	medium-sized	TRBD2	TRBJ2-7	TGTGCCAGCAGCTTTGGGGGAGGGCGCGAGCAGTACTTC	CASSFGGGREQYF
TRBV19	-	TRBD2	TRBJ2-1	TGTGCCAGTAGTACCCCCGAGGTAGCGGGAAGCTCCTACAATGAGCAGTTCTTC	CASSTPEVAGSSYNEQFF
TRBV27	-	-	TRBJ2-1	TGTGCCAGCAGTTTCCCGGGGAAAAGCTCCTACAATGAGCAGTTCTTC	CASSFPGKSSYNEQFF
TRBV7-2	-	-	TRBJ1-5	TGTGCCAGCAGCTTATTGGGGGCAGGGTACGGGAGCAATCAGCCCCCGCATTTT	CASSLLGAGYGSNQPPHF
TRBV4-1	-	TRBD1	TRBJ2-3	TGCGCCAGCAGCGTCCGGGACAGGGGCCTCACAGATACGCAGTATTTT	CASSVRDRGLTDTQYF
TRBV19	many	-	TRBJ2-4	TGTGCCAGTAGTGGGCAGGGGCCAAACATTCAGTACTTC	CASSGQGPNIQYF
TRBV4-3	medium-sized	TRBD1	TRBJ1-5	TGCGCCAGCAGCCAAGATAGGGCAGGGGGCGAGCAGCCCCAGCATTTT	CASSQDRAGGEQPQHF
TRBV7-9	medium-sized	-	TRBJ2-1	TGTGCCAGCAGCTTAGCCTCTAGCCCCGATGAGCAGTTCTTC	CASSLASSPDEQFF
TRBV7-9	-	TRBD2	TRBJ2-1	TGTGCCAGCAGCTCAGGACTAGCATGGGAGCAGTTCTTC	CASSSGLAWEQFF
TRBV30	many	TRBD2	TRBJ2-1	TGTGCCTGGAGTTTGACTAGCGGGTACAATGAGCAGTTCTTC	CAWSLTSGYNEQFF
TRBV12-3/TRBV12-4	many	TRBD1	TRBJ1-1	TGTGCCAGCAGCCTCGGGACAGGGGGCACTGAAGCTTTCTTT	CASSLGTGGTEAFF
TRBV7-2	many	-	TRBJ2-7	TGTGCCAGCAGCTTTCAAGGCCTTAACGAGCAGTACTTC	CASSFQGLNEQYF
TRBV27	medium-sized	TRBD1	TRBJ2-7	TGTGCCAGCAGACTAGACCGGGACAGGGGTGGCTACGAGCAGTACTTC	CASRLDRDRGGYEQYF
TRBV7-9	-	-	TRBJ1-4	TGTGCCAGCAGCTTAGCGCCAGAGAATGAAAAACTGTTTTTT	CASSLAPENEKLFF
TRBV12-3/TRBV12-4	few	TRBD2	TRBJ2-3	TGTGCCAGCAGTTTATCGTACAGCGGGGGGAGCACAGATACGCAGTATTTT	CASSLSYSGGSTDTQYF